The 14 T cell receptor beta chains reported below all come from one sample, sequenced in a study of T cells in localized non-small cell lung cancer. Generated by immunoSEQ multiplex PCR, the TCRdb table keeps only in-frame clones and is missing some. The repertoire holds about 30,000 clones, with around nine tenths as singletons. The source material was peripheral blood, sampled before any cancer treatment. These receptors were taken from a female donor at least 60 years old with stage III squamous cell lung carcinoma.

CDR3 sequence reads: CASSRGQGARYGYTF. CDR3 bases: TGTGCCAGCAGTCGAGGACAGGGGGCGAGGTATGGCTACACCTTC. The chain carries TRBV28 and TRBJ1-2; 11 positions agree with TRBD1. Germline assignment: CDR1 MDHEN and CDR2 SYDVKM. The CDR3 has 15 amino acids. With 5 bases clipped from V and 5 bases from J, the junction kept 7 bases outside the gene matches.

This chain links TRBV18 with TRBJ1-2; 7 bases map to TRBD1. The CDR3 is 14 amino acids. The germline gives CDR1 KGHSH, CDR2 LQKENI. The V segment lost 0 bases and the J segment 4 bases; nucleotides outside the gene matches: 2. CDR3 sequence (DNA): TGTGCCAGCTCACCACCGACAGGGACCTATGGCTACACCTTC. Translation: CASSPPTGTYGYTF. Combining the CDR3 with reference TRBV18 and TRBJ1-2 gives the whole variable domain NAGVMQNPRHLVRRRGQEARLRCSPMKGHSHVYWYRQLPEEGLKFMVYLQKENIIDESGMPKERFSAEFPKEGPSILRIQQVVRGDSAAYFCASSPPTGTYGYTFGSGTRLTVV.

The chain has TRBV5-4 and TRBJ1-4, with 10 bases that match TRBD1. Trimming removed 4 bases from V and 8 bases from J; junction bases left unmatched: 5. The CDR3 spans 14 residues. The germline gives CDR1 SGHNT, CDR2 YYREEE (reference sequence). DNA of the CDR3: TGTGCCAGCAGCCGACGGGACAGGGGCGAAAAACTGTTTTTT. It yields the protein CASSRRDRGEKLFF.

V usage is TRBV10-1 and J usage is TRBJ1-4, with D perhaps TRBD1 (6 bases). This CDR3 is 12 amino acids long. Trimming cost V 5 bases and J 5 bases, with 6 bases left between them. CDR1 and CDR2 (germline): WNHNN, SYGVQD (reference sequence). The CDR3: CASSTGNEKLFF. For the CDR3, the DNA is TGCGCCAGCAGTACAGGGAATGAAAAACTGTTTTTT.

The J gene is TRBJ2-3, the V gene TRBV28, with 8 nucleotides matching TRBD1. This CDR3 has 15 residues. Looked up from germline, CDR1 is MDHEN and CDR2 is SYDVKM. After removal of 6 bases from V and 0 bases from J, the junction contained 5 bases not matched to a gene. CDR3 nucleotides: TGTGCCAGCAGGGGGACAGGCGCTAGCACAGATACGCAGTATTTT. Protein: CASRGTGASTDTQYF.

The chain links TRBV7-2 to TRBJ2-5, with a tentative D call TRBD2 (5 bases). V was pared by 3 bases and J by 5 bases, with 10 bases between. The CDR3 is 13 amino acids. The V gene's germline CDR1 is SGHTA and CDR2 FQGNSA. In nucleotides, the CDR3 is TGTGCCAGCAGCTTGGGAGTGGATGAGACCCAGTACTTC. This encodes CASSLGVDETQYF.

V and J are TRBV5-6 and TRBJ2-7; D perhaps matches TRBD1 (6 bases). This CDR3 comprises 14 residues. The V gene lost 2 bases and the J gene lost 5 bases, with 14 bases spanning the gap. Germline-derived CDR1 and CDR2 are SGHDT and YYEEEE. The CDR3 here is CASSFPEGVDEQYF. CDR3 coding DNA: TGTGCCAGCAGCTTTCCCGAGGGGGTCGACGAGCAGTACTTC.

This rearrangement joins TRBV5-4 to TRBJ1-2; D is uncertain. This CDR3 is 13 amino acids long. The V end lost 0 bases, the J end lost 7 bases, and 10 bases lay between the germline ends. Germline CDR1 is SGHNT and CDR2 is YYREEE (reference sequence). CDR3 coding DNA: TGTGCCAGCAGCTTGGGAAGGAACACTGGCTACACCTTC. Encoded protein: CASSLGRNTGYTF.

V and J are TRBV10-3 and TRBJ1-1, with no clear D. Deletions cut 0 bases from V and 8 bases from J, with 10 bases between. Germline CDR1 and CDR2: ENHRY and SYGVKD. The CDR3 is 13 residues long. CDR3: CAISESVAYEAFF. DNA of the CDR3: TGTGCCATCAGTGAGTCAGTCGCCTACGAAGCTTTCTTT.

The chain has TRBV20-1 and TRBJ1-2, with unresolved D. The CDR3 totals 11 residues. Germline-derived CDR1 and CDR2 are DFQATT and SNEGSKA (reference sequence). Trimming stripped 6 bases from V and 8 bases from J, with 13 bases between. This chain's CDR3 is CSAETLGGYTF. The CDR3 nucleotides read TGCAGTGCCGAAACGCTAGGAGGCTACACCTTC.

The V call is TRBV28, the J call TRBJ1-2, with a possible D match to TRBD1 (6 bases). In germline, CDR1 is MDHEN, CDR2 SYDVKM. V was shortened by 6 bases and J by 5 bases, with 10 bases between the two germline ends. The CDR3 contains 12 residues. CDR3 loop: CASRDRWYGYTF. The CDR3 nucleotides read TGTGCCAGCAGAGACAGGTGGTATGGCTACACCTTC.

J is TRBJ1-1 and V is TRBV12-2; whether TRBD1, the table's D call, matches the DNA was not checked. TRBV12-2 is labeled a pseudogene. The length of the CDR3 is 22 residues. CDR3 sequence (DNA): TGTGCAAGTCGCCCTAGCCCTCCCCCGGACAGGGGAAGTATCAAGGTGAACACTGAAGCTTTCTTT. Translated, it gives CASRPSPPPDRGSIKVNTEAFF.

This chain connects TRBV4-2 to TRBJ1-1; 7 positions agree with TRBD1. This CDR3 has 17 residues. Per the germline V gene, CDR1 is LGHNA and CDR2 is YNFKEQ. Trimming cost V 2 bases and J 1 base; bases outside gene matches: 10. CDR3 protein: CASSQWGRRTGNTEAFF. DNA for the CDR3: TGTGCCAGCAGCCAATGGGGCCGTCGGACAGGGAACACTGAAGCTTTCTTT.

The CDR3 nucleotides are TGTGCCAGCATACGGGGAGAGGGCGATGGCAATCAGCCCCAGCATTTT. It translates to CASIRGEGDGNQPQHF. The chain recombines TRBV11-3 with TRBJ1-5; D remains ambiguous. Per the germline V gene, CDR1 is SGHNT and CDR2 is YENEEA. CDR3 length: 16 amino acids. V shed 7 bases and J shed 2 bases, with 18 bases lying between them.